The clone carrying this TCR beta chain was seen more than once but under ten times. The antigen is undetermined. Those who donated were healthy bone marrow donors. The data are from a study of cytomegalovirus exposure and HLA in healthy donors. The CDR3 covers 13 residues. Trimming pared 2 bases from V and 8 bases from J, leaving 9 bases between. Germline-derived CDR1 and CDR2 are MRHNA and SNTAGT. Primers for the PCR totalled 60 Vbeta and 13 Jbeta. Sequenced by immunoSEQ multiplex PCR; TCRdb stores in-frame clones only, minus some. The sample has roughly 76,000 clones, approximately 79% seen once. General study findings and limits: Per a later analysis, 15,000 to 20,000 TCR beta sequences showed association with HLA alleles at 0.05 false discovery rate. Analysis performed later showed TCR beta chains linked to HLA being more clonally expanded than equally common others. Overall, approximately 150 TCR beta chains were annotated as cytomegalovirus-associated.

The origin of this receptor is a man between 25 and 39 years old in good health and CMV-seronegative. Sequencing used PBMCs. V gene TRBV6-4 combines with J gene TRBJ2-2, with no clear D. The CDR3 sequence is CASSDPSRGELFF. The CDR3 DNA reads as TGTGCCAGCAGTGACCCGAGTCGGGGGGAGCTGTTTTTT.